A single sample is the source of the 20 T cell receptor beta chains below, sequenced in a study of cytomegalovirus exposure and HLA in healthy donors (dated by TCRdb to 2016 to 2017). Library creation used the immunoSEQ multiplex PCR assay. A mixture of 60 forward primers for TCR Vbeta segments and 13 reverse primers for TCR Jbeta segments was used in the multiplex PCR. TCRdb holds this immuneACCESS table with in-frame rearrangements only. Some clones are missing; in checked studies, unresolved V genes explain under half, and the rest has no known cause. Counted in this sample were some 170,000 clones; more than 75% of them appeared once. Together, the top ten hold approximately 1.5% of the sample. The specimen was PBMCs. The receptors shown here come from a girl aged 5-17 years in good health and CMV-seropositive.

This clone appeared a few times. The V and J genes are TRBV7-2 and TRBJ1-2; D not certain. CDR1 is SGHTA and CDR2 is FQGNSA in the germline V gene. This CDR3 region has 17 residues. V was cut by 5 bases and J by 1 base, with 20 bases left in between. CDR3 sequence reads: CASSQSVRSALNYGYTF. The CDR3 DNA reads as TGTGCCAGCAGCCAAAGTGTTCGCAGCGCCCTTAACTATGGCTACACCTTC. The whole variable domain, remainder taken from reference TRBV7-2 and TRBJ1-2, is GAGVSQSPSNKVTEKGKDVELRCDPISGHTALYWYRQSLGQGLEFLIYFQGNSAPDKSGLPSDRFSAERTGGSVSTLTIQRTQQEDSAVYLCASSQSVRSALNYGYTFGSGTRLTVV.

In the case of this clone: A junction end diverges from the germline sequence, so it may reflect a read error. This sequence joins TRBV7-7 and TRBJ2-7; maybe TRBD1 (6 bases). This CDR3 has 13 residues. The germline gives CDR1 SSHAT, CDR2 FNYEAQ (reference sequence). The CDR3 nucleotides are TGTGCTAGCAGCTTAGAACAGGGCGGAGAGCAGTACTTC. Protein product: CASSLEQGGEQYF. Combining the CDR3 with reference TRBV7-7 and TRBJ2-7 gives the whole variable domain GAGVSQSPRYKVTKRGQDVTLRCDPISSHATLYWYQQALGQGPEFLTYFNYEAQPDKSGLPSDRFSAERPEGSISTLTIQRTEQRDSAMYRCASSLEQGGEQYFGPGTRLTVT.

This clone was detected only a few times. The gene calls are TRBV5-1 and TRBJ2-7; TRBD2 aligns across 8 bases. The V segment lost 0 bases and the J segment 0 bases; nucleotides outside the gene matches: 8. CDR1 SGHRS and CDR2 YFSETQ come from the germline V gene. The CDR3 loop spans 17 amino acids. The CDR3 coding sequence is TGCGCCAGCAGCTTGGTAGGGCGGGGGGACTTCTCCTACGAGCAGTACTTC. Translation: CASSLVGRGDFSYEQYF. Drawing the rest from reference TRBV5-1 and TRBJ2-7, the complete variable domain is KAGVTQTPRYLIKTRGQQVTLSCSPISGHRSVSWYQQTPGQGLQFLFEYFSETQRNKGNFPGRFSGRQFSNSRSEMNVSTLELGDSALYLCASSLVGRGDFSYEQYFGPGTRLTVT.

This sequence joins TRBV2 and TRBJ1-2, with TRBD1 matching 10 bases. Germline CDR1 SNHLY, CDR2 FYNNEI. The trim removed 4 bases at V and 6 bases at J, leaving 14 bases unmatched. The CDR3 is 17 residues long. The CDR3 protein is CASSGGWPGTGANGYTF. The DNA of the CDR3 is TGTGCCAGCAGTGGAGGATGGCCTGGGACAGGGGCTAATGGCTACACCTTC.

This clone appeared a few times. The chain carries TRBV6-5 and TRBJ2-7, with 8 bases fitting TRBD1. Germline V gene lookup returns CDR1 MNHEY and CDR2 SVGAGI. CDR3 length: 14 amino acids. The ends lost 0 bases at V and 3 bases at J; junction bases unmatched: 1. The CDR3, as DNA: TGTGCCAGCAGTTACTCACAGGGGGGCTACGAGCAGTACTTC. Translation: CASSYSQGGYEQYF.

The chain links TRBV28 to TRBJ2-1; 12 bases are a match to TRBD2. The CDR3 has 14 residues. CDR1 is MDHEN and CDR2 is SYDVKM in the germline V gene. The V gene end was trimmed by 6 bases and the J gene end by 6 bases; junction bases not matched to a gene: 3. The CDR3 here is CASSLAGGGNEQFF. The CDR3 region has the DNA TGTGCCAGCAGCCTAGCGGGAGGGGGCAATGAGCAGTTCTTC. The whole variable domain, filled in from reference TRBV28 and TRBJ2-1, reads DVKVTQSSRYLVKRTGEKVFLECVQDMDHENMFWYRQDPGLGLRLIYFSYDVKMKEKGDIPEGYSVSREKKERFSLILESASTNQTSMYLCASSLAGGGNEQFFGPGTRLTVL.

The chain employs TRBV27 and TRBJ1-5; D is undetermined. Germline V gives CDR1 MNHEY, CDR2 SMNVEV (reference sequence). The V end was cut by 3 bases, the J end by 3 bases, with 9 bases between. The CDR3 loop spans 14 amino acids. CDR3 in DNA: TGTGCCAGCAGTTTGGGTCAGGACAATCAGCCCCAGCATTTT. This sequence encodes CASSLGQDNQPQHF.

The CDR3 nucleotides are TGTGCCAGCAGCCAAAACTCGGGAGGGAATGAAAAACTGTTTTTT. Translated: CASSQNSGGNEKLFF. The chain is built from TRBV7-2 and TRBJ1-4; no clear D gene. CDR3 length: 15 amino acids. Trimming shortened V by 5 bases and J by 5 bases, and 15 bases separated the two germline ends. The germline CDR1 and CDR2 sequences are SGHTA and FQGNSA.

The rearrangement links TRBV30 to TRBJ2-1, with 8 bases matching TRBD2. Germline loops: CDR1 GTSNPN, CDR2 SVGIG (reference sequence). The CDR3 consists of 18 residues. With 3 bases clipped from V and 4 bases from J, the junction kept 17 bases outside the gene matches. The CDR3 reads CAWSPAWTSRTAYNEQFF. The CDR3 nucleotides read TGTGCCTGGAGCCCAGCGTGGACTAGCCGGACAGCATACAATGAGCAGTTCTTC.

The chain joins TRBV28 to TRBJ2-3, with D possibly TRBD1 on 6 matching bases. The CDR3 runs to 14 residues. The V gene's germline CDR1 is MDHEN and CDR2 SYDVKM. Trimming took 1 base from V and 6 from J, leaving 11 bases between them. CDR3 nucleotide sequence: TGTGCCAGCAGTTTATATAGCCAGGGGGATACGCAGTATTTT. It encodes CASSLYSQGDTQYF.

The chain links TRBV5-1 to TRBJ2-2; 9 nucleotides match TRBD2. The V and J ends lost 7 bases and 3 bases, in that order; junction bases with no gene match: 7. Germline CDR1 is SGHRS and CDR2 is YFSETQ. This CDR3 is built from 15 residues. Here the CDR3 reads CASGSVAGDTGELFF. The CDR3, as DNA: TGCGCCAGCGGTTCGGTAGCGGGGGACACCGGGGAGCTGTTTTTT.

CDR3 residues: CASSPQGAYEQYF. The DNA for the CDR3 is TGTGCCAGCTCACCTCAGGGGGCCTACGAGCAGTACTTC. The rearrangement uses TRBV18 and TRBJ2-7; TRBD1 aligns across 7 bases. Germline lookup yields CDR1 KGHSH and CDR2 LQKENI. Losses at the gene ends were 3 bases for V and 2 bases for J; bases not matched to a gene: 1. The CDR3 is 13 residues long.

This sequence joins TRBV28 and TRBJ2-5; 8 bases line up with TRBD1. Germline V gene sequence: CDR1 MDHEN, CDR2 SYDVKM. The CDR3 consists of 15 residues. Trimming cost V 2 bases and J 7 bases; bases outside gene matches: 9. The CDR3, as DNA: TGTGCCAGCAGTTTAGGGCAGGGGGCCTGGGGGACCCAGTACTTC. Its protein product is CASSLGQGAWGTQYF.

Here the CDR3 reads CASSHKSPRNGARGYGYTF. The CDR3 coding sequence is TGTGCCAGCAGTCATAAGTCCCCCCGAAACGGGGCCAGGGGCTATGGCTACACCTTC. The chain employs TRBV7-8 and TRBJ1-2; D might be TRBD1 (6 bases). V lost 6 bases and J lost 4, with 30 bases in between. The CDR3 covers 19 residues. CDR1 SGHVS and CDR2 FQNEAQ come from the germline V gene. Full variable domain (missing parts from reference TRBV7-8 and TRBJ1-2): GAGVSQSPRYKVAKRGQDVALRCDPISGHVSLFWYQQALGQGPEFLTYFQNEAQLDKSGLPSDRFFAERPEGSVSTLKIQRTQQEDSAVYLCASSHKSPRNGARGYGYTFGSGTRLTVV.

The chain links TRBV6-5 to TRBJ2-7, with D maybe TRBD2 (6 bases). With 0 bases removed from V and 0 bases from J, the gap between germline ends came to 9 bases. Per germline, CDR1 MNHEY and CDR2 SVGAGI. The CDR3 is made up of 15 amino acids. For the CDR3, the DNA is TGTGCCAGCAGTTACTCTGCCGGGAGCTCCTACGAGCAGTACTTC. Its protein is CASSYSAGSSYEQYF.

This clone was observed a handful of times. The J gene is TRBJ1-2, the V gene TRBV28; D possibly corresponds to TRBD1 (5 bases). This CDR3 comprises 12 residues. Trimming pared 4 bases from V and 7 bases from J, leaving 10 bases between. Germline CDR1 MDHEN, CDR2 SYDVKM. The CDR3 spells CASSSYRSGYTF. In nucleotides, the CDR3 is TGTGCCAGCAGTTCATACAGGAGTGGCTACACCTTC.

This clone was counted once. The J gene is TRBJ2-1, the V gene TRBV9; TRBD2 matches at 7 bases. Losses at the gene ends were 3 bases for V and 0 bases for J; bases not matched to a gene: 9. Germline loops: CDR1 SGDLS, CDR2 YYNGEE. This CDR3 has 17 amino acids. The CDR3 bases are TGTGCCAGCAGCGAGACCCCGGGAGGAAGCTCCTACAATGAGCAGTTCTTC. This encodes CASSETPGGSSYNEQFF.

The table lists this clone with a few counts. The chain couples TRBV10-3 to TRBJ2-1, with TRBD2 as a possible D gene (7 bases). The CDR3 consists of 16 residues. The germline V gene has CDR1 ENHRY and CDR2 SYGVKD. The V end was cut by 0 bases, the J end by 4 bases, with 13 bases between. CDR3: CAISESVGGRYNEQFF. The CDR3 DNA sequence: TGTGCCATCAGTGAGTCGGTGGGGGGGCGTTACAATGAGCAGTTCTTC.

The chain couples TRBV19 to TRBJ1-4; 8 bases are shared with TRBD1. The J segment lost 0 bases and the V segment lost 4 bases, leaving 4 bases of the junction unmatched. The germline V gene encodes CDR1 LNHDA and CDR2 SQIVND (reference sequence). The CDR3 is 16 amino acids. In DNA form, the CDR3 reads TGTGCCAGTAGTACAGGACAGGGAACAACTAATGAAAAACTGTTTTTT. Translation gives CASSTGQGTTNEKLFF.

The J gene is TRBJ2-7, the V gene TRBV6-5; D not resolved. This CDR3 region has 15 residues. V was trimmed by 0 bases and J by 0 bases, leaving 9 bases between them. Germline V gene lookup returns CDR1 MNHEY and CDR2 SVGAGI. The DNA of the CDR3 is TGTGCCAGCAGTTACTCGATCCCAGTCTCCTACGAGCAGTACTTC. Its protein product is CASSYSIPVSYEQYF.